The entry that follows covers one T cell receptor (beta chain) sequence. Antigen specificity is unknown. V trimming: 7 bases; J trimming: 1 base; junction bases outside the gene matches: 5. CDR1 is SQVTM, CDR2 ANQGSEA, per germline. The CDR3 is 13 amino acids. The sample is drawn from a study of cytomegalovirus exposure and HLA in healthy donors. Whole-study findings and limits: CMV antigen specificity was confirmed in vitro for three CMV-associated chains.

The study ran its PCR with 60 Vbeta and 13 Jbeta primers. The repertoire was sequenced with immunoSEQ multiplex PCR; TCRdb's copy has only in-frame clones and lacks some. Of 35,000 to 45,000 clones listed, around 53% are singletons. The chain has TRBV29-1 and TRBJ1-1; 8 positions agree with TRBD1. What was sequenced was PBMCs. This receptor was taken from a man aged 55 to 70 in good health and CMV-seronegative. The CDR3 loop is CSGYRGTNTEAFF. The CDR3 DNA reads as TGCAGCGGGTACAGGGGGACGAACACTGAAGCTTTCTTT.